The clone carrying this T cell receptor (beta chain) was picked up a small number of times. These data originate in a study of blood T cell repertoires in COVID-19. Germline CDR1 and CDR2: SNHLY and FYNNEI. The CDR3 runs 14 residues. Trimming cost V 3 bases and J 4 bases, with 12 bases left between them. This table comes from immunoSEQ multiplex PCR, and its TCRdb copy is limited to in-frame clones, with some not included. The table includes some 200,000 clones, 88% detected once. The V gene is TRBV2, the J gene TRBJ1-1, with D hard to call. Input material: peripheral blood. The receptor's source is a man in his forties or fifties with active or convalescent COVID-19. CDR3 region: CASSESGRGTEAFF. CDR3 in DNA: TGTGCCAGCAGTGAGTCAGGACGGGGCACTGAAGCTTTCTTT. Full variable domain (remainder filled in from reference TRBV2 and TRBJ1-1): EPEVTQTPSHQVTQMGQEVILRCVPISNHLYFYWYRQILGQKVEFLVSFYNNEISEKSEIFDDQFSVERPDGSNFTLKIRSTKLEDSAMYFCASSESGRGTEAFFGQGTRLTVV.